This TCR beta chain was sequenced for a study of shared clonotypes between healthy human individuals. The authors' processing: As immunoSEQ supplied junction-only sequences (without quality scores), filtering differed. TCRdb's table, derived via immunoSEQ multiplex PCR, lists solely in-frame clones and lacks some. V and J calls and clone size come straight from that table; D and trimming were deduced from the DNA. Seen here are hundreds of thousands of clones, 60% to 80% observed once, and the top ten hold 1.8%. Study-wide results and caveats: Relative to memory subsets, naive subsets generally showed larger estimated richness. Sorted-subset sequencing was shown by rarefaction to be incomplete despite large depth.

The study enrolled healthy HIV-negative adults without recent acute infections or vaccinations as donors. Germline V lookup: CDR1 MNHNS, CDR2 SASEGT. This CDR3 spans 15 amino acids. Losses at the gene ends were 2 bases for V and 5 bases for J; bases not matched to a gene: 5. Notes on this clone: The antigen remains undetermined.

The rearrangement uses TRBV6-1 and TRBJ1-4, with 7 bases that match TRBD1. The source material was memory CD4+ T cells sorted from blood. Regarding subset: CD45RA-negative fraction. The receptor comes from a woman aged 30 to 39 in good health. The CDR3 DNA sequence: TGTGCCAGCAGTGAATGGGCAGGGGGAAATGAAAAACTGTTTTTT. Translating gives CASSEWAGGNEKLFF.